This T cell receptor (beta chain) emerged from a study of blood T cell repertoires in COVID-19. Study overall: Samples of COVID-19 (acute and convalescent) were obtained from the United States, Italy and Spain.

Clones were read by immunoSEQ multiplex PCR, and TCRdb kept only the in-frame ones, dropping some. The sample includes under 140,000 clones, under 75% of them seen just once. Trimming cost V 1 base and J 8 bases, with 17 bases left between them. The length of the CDR3 is 15 residues. Germline V CDR1 and CDR2: LGHDT, YNNKEL (reference sequence). V and J are TRBV3-1 (or the pseudogene TRBV3-2) and TRBJ1-2, with D maybe TRBD1 (5 bases). The TCR comes from a woman aged 55-69 years with acute or convalescent COVID-19. Sequenced input: peripheral blood. CDR3 bases: TGTGCCAGCAGCCAAGGTGGGGGGAAGGCGAAGGGCTACACCTTC. This encodes CASSQGGGKAKGYTF.